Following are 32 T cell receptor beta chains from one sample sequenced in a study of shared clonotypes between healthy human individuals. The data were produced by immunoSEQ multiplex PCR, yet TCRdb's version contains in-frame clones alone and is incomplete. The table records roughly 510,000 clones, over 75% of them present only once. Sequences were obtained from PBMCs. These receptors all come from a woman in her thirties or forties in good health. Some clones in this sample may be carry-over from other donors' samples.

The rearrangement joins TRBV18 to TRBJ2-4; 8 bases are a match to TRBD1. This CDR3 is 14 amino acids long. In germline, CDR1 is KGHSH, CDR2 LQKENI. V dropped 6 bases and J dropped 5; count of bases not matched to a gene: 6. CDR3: CASSPPTGENIQYF. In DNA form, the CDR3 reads TGTGCCAGCTCTCCCCCGACAGGGGAAAACATTCAGTACTTC. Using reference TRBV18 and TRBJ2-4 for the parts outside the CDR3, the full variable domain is NAGVMQNPRHLVRRRGQEARLRCSPMKGHSHVYWYRQLPEEGLKFMVYLQKENIIDESGMPKERFSAEFPKEGPSILRIQQVVRGDSAAYFCASSPPTGENIQYFGAGTRLSVL.

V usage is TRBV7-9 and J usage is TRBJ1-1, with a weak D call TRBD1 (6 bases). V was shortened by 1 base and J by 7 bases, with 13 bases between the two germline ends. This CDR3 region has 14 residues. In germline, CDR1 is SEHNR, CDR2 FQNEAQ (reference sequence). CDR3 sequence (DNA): TGTGCCAGCAGCTTAGGGGGGACATATGTTGAAGCTTTCTTT. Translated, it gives CASSLGGTYVEAFF.

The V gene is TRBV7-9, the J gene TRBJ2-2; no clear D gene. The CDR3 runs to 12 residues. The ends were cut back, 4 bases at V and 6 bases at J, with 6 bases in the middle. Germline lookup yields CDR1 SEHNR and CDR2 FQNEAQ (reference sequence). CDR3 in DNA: TGTGCCAGCAGCTCAGCGTCCGGGGAGCTGTTTTTT. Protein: CASSSASGELFF.

CDR3 bases: TGTGCCAGCAGCTCGGGACTAGCGGGAGCGGAGCAGTACTTC. This gives the protein CASSSGLAGAEQYF. V is TRBV7-3 and J is TRBJ2-7; 14 bases fit TRBD2. CDR1 is SGHTA and CDR2 is FQGTGA in the germline V gene. CDR3 size: 14 residues. The ends lost 4 bases at V and 7 bases at J; junction bases unmatched: 3.

The CDR3 nucleotides read TGCGCCAGCAGCCAAGAGCGGCGGGCCGGGGAGCTGTTTTTT. This translates into CASSQERRAGELFF. The chain combines TRBV4-1 with TRBJ2-2, with D perhaps TRBD2 (5 bases). This CDR3 is built from 14 residues. Trimming stripped 0 bases from V and 6 bases from J, with 8 bases between. In germline, CDR1 is MGHRA, CDR2 YSYEKL.

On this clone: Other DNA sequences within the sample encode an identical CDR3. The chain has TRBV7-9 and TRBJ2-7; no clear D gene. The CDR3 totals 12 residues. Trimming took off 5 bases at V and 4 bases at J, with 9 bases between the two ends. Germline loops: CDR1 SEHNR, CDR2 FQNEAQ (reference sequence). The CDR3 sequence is CASSPTGYEQYF. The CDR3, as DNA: TGTGCCAGCAGCCCCACTGGGTACGAGCAGTACTTC.

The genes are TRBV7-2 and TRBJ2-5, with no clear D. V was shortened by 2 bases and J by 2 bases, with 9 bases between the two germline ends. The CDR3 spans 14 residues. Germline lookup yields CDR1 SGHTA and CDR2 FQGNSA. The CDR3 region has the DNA TGTGCCAGCAGCTTATTTTCACAGCAAGAGACCCAGTACTTC. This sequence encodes CASSLFSQQETQYF.

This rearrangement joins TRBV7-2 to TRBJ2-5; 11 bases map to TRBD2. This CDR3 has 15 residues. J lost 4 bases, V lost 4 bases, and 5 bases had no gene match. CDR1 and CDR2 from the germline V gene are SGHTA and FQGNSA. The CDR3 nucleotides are TGTGCCAGCAGCTGGCTAGCGGGAGGTGGAGAGACCCAGTACTTC. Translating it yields CASSWLAGGGETQYF.

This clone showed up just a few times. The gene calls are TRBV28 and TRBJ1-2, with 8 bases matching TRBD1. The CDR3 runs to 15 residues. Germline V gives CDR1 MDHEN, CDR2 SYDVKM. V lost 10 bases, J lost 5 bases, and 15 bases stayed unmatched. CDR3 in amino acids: CATSPPTGQAYGYTF. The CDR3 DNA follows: TGTGCCACCTCCCCCCCTACGGGACAGGCATATGGCTACACCTTC.

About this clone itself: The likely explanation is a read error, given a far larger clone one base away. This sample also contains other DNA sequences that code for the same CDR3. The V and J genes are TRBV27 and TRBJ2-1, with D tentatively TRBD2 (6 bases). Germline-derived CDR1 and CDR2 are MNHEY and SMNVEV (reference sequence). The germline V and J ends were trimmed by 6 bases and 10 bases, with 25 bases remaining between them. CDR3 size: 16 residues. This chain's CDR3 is CASRPPAGGPLREQFF. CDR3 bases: TGTGCCAGCAGACCCCCAGCGGGCGGCCCTTTAAGGGAGCAGTTCTTC.

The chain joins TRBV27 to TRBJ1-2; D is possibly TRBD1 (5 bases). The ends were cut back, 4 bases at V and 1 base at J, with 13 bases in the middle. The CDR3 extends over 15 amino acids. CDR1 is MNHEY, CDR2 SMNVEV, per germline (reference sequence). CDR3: CASSSDMKYNYGYTF. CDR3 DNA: TGTGCCAGCAGTTCGGACATGAAATATAACTATGGCTACACCTTC.

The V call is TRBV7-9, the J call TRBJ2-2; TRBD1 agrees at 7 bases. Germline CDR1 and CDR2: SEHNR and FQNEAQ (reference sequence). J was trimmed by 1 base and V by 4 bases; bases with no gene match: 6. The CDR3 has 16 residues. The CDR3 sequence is CASSSRDRGNTGELFF. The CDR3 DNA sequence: TGTGCCAGCAGCTCACGGGACAGAGGGAACACCGGGGAGCTGTTTTTT.

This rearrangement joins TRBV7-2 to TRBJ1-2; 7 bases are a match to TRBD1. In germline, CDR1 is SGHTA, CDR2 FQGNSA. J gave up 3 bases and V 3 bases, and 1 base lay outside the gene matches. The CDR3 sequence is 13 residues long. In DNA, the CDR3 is TGTGCCAGCAGCTTGGACAGGTACTATGGCTACACCTTC. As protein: CASSLDRYYGYTF. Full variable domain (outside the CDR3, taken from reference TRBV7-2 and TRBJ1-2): GAGVSQSPSNKVTEKGKDVELRCDPISGHTALYWYRQSLGQGLEFLIYFQGNSAPDKSGLPSDRFSAERTGGSVSTLTIQRTQQEDSAVYLCASSLDRYYGYTFGSGTRLTVV.

The DNA for the CDR3 is TGTGCCAGCAGCCTGGCAGGGACAGGGCTTTTTGACGAGCAGTACTTC. Its translation is CASSLAGTGLFDEQYF. The chain carries TRBV28 and TRBJ2-7; 9 positions match TRBD1. The CDR3 has 16 residues. From germline, CDR1 is MDHEN and CDR2 SYDVKM. With 6 bases clipped from V and 5 bases from J, the junction kept 14 bases outside the gene matches.

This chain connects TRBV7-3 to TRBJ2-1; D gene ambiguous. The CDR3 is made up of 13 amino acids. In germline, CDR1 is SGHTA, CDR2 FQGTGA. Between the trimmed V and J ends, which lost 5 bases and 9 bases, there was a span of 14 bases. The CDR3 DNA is TGTGCCAGCAGCCCAGACCCTACCGTTGAGCAGTTCTTC. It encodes CASSPDPTVEQFF.

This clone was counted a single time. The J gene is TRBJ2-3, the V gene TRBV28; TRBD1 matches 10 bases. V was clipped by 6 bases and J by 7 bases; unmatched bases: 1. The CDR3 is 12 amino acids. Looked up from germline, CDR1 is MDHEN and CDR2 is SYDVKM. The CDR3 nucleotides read TGTGCCAGCAGGACAGGGGGCCATACGCAGTATTTT. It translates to CASRTGGHTQYF.

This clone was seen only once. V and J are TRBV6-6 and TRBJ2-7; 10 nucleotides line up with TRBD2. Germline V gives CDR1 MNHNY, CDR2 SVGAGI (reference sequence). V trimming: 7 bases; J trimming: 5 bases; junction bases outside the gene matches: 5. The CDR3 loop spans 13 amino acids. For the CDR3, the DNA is TGTGCCAGCATTGGGACTAGCGTCAACGAGCAGTACTTC. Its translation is CASIGTSVNEQYF.

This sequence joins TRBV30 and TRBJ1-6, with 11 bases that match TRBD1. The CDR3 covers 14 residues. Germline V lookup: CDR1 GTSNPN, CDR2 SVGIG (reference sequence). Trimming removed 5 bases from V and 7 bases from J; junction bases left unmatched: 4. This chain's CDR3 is CAWGQGASNSPLHF. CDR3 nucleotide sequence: TGTGCCTGGGGACAGGGGGCTTCCAATTCACCCCTCCACTTT.

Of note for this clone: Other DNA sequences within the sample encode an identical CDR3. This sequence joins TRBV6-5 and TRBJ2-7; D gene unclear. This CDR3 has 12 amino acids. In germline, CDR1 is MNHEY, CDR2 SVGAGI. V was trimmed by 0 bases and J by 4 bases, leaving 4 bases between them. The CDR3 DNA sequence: TGTGCCAGCAGTTACTCTCCTTACGAGCAGTACTTC. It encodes CASSYSPYEQYF.

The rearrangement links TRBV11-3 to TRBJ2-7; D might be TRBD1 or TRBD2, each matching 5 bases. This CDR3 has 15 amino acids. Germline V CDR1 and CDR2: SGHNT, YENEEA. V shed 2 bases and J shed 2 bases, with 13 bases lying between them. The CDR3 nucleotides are TGTGCCAGCAGCTTACCGGGGCCGCACGCCTACGAGCAGTACTTC. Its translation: CASSLPGPHAYEQYF.

The CDR3: CASSSPRGGTDTQYF. The CDR3, as DNA: TGTGCCAGCAGCTCCCCCCGGGGAGGCACAGATACGCAGTATTTT. The gene calls are TRBV28 and TRBJ2-3; the D gene is possibly TRBD2 (5 bases). Trimming took 6 bases from V and 1 from J, leaving 14 bases between them. The length of the CDR3 is 15 residues. Germline CDR1 MDHEN, CDR2 SYDVKM.

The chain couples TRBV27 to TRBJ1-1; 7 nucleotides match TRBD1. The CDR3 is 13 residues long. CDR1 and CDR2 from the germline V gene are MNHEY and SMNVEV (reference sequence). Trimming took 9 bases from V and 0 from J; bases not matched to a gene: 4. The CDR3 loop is CASGQAMNTEAFF. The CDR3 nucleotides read TGTGCCAGTGGACAGGCGATGAACACTGAAGCTTTCTTT.

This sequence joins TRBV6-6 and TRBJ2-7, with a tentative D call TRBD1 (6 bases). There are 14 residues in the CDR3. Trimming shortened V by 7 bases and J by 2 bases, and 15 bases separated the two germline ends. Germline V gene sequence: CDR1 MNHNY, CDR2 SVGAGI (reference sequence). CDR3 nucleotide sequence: TGTGCCAGCATTGGGCAGGGGACAACCTACGAGCAGTACTTC. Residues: CASIGQGTTYEQYF.

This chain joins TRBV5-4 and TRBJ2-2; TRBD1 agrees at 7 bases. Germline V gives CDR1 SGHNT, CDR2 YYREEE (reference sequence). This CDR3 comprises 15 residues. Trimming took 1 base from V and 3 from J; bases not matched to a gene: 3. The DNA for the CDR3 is TGTGCCAGCAGCTTGTGGGACAGTTACACCGGGGAGCTGTTTTTT. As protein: CASSLWDSYTGELFF.

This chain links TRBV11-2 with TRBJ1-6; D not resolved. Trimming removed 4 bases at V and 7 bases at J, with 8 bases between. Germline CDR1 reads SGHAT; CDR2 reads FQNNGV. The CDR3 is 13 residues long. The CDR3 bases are TGTGCCAGCAGCTCCCACAGAAATTCACCCCTCCACTTT. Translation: CASSSHRNSPLHF.

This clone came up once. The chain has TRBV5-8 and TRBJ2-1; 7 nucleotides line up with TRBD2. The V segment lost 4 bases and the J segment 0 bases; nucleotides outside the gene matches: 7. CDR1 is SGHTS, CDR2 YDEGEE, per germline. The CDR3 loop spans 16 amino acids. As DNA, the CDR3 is TGTGCCAGCAGCCGAGGGCTAGCGGCCTCCTACAATGAGCAGTTCTTC. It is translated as CASSRGLAASYNEQFF.

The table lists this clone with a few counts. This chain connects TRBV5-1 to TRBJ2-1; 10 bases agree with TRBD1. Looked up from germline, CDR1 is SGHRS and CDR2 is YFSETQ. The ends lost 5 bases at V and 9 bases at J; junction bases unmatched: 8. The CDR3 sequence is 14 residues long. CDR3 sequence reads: CASRPDRGQVEQFF. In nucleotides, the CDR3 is TGCGCCAGCAGACCCGACAGGGGGCAGGTTGAGCAGTTCTTC.

The DNA of the CDR3 is TGTGCCAGCAGCTTGGCGGCGACTAGCCACAATGAGCAGTTCTTC. It is translated as CASSLAATSHNEQFF. This sequence joins TRBV5-4 and TRBJ2-1, with 7 bases lining up with TRBD2. The V segment lost 0 bases and the J segment 5 bases; nucleotides outside the gene matches: 5. The CDR3 runs 15 residues. CDR1 SGHNT and CDR2 YYREEE come from the germline V gene (reference sequence).

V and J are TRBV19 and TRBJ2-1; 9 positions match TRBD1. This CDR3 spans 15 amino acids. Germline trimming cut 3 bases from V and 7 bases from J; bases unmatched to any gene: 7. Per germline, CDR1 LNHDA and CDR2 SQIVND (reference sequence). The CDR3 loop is CASSMGTGRGNEQFF. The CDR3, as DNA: TGTGCCAGTAGTATGGGGACAGGGCGAGGGAATGAGCAGTTCTTC.

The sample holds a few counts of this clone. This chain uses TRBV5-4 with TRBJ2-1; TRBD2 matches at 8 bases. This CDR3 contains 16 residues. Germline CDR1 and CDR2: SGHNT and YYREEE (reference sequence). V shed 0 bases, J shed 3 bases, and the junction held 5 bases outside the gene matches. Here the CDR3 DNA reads TGTGCCAGCAGCTTGGATGCGGGAGGACTCTACAATGAGCAGTTCTTC. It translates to CASSLDAGGLYNEQFF.

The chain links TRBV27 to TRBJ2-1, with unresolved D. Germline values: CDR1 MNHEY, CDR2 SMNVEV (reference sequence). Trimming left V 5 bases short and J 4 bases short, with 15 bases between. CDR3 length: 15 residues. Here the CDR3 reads CASSLLRDIYNEQFF. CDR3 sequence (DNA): TGTGCCAGCAGTCTCTTAAGGGATATTTACAATGAGCAGTTCTTC.

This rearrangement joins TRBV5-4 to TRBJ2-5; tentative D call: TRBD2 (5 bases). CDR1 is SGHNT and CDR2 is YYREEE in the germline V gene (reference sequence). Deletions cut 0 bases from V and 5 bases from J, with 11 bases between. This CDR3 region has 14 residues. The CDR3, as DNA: TGTGCCAGCAGCTTGGGCTCGGGATTGGAGACCCAGTACTTC. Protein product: CASSLGSGLETQYF.